The 31 T cell receptor beta chains below were found in one sample sequenced in a study of neurological immune-mediated disorders. TCRdb ran MiXCR on the 5' RACE reads and lists one entry per CDR3 protein. The sample includes 45,000 to 50,000 distinct CDR3 sequences, 3.5% to 5.5% of them seen just once. Input material: PBMCs. These receptors were taken from a woman aged 60-75 years with multiple sclerosis.

A few counts support this clonotype. The rearrangement links TRBV14 to TRBJ2-1, with 8 bases that match TRBD2. After removal of 2 bases from V and 2 bases from J, the junction contained 5 bases not matched to a gene. This CDR3 has 16 amino acids. CDR1 and CDR2 (germline): SGHDN, FVKESK. CDR3 region: CASSQTPGLAYNEQFF. Here the CDR3 DNA reads TGTGCCAGCAGCCAAACTCCGGGACTAGCCTACAATGAGCAGTTCTTC.

This clonotype was counted at least ten times. The J gene is TRBJ2-3, the V gene TRBV9, with 7 bases lining up with TRBD2. CDR1 is SGDLS and CDR2 is YYNGEE in the germline V gene. Trimming took 0 bases from V and 10 from J; bases not matched to a gene: 8. The length of the CDR3 is 14 residues. The CDR3 coding sequence is TGTGCCAGCAGCGTAGCGACTAGCTCACCGGCGCAGTATTTT. Its protein is CASSVATSSPAQYF.

This clonotype was recorded a few times. This chain links TRBV7-6 with TRBJ2-4; TRBD1 or TRBD2 may be the D gene (5 bases each). CDR3 length: 13 amino acids. Trimming removed 0 bases from V and 13 bases from J, with 13 bases in between. Per the germline V gene, CDR1 is SGHVS and CDR2 is FNYEAQ. CDR3 region: CASSLAAGAIQYF. The DNA of the CDR3 is TGTGCCAGCAGCTTAGCGGCCGGGGCAATACAGTACTTC.

In its sample, this clonotype was seen once. The CDR3 DNA follows: TGTGCCAGCAGCGTAGTCGCCTCACATACGCAGTATTTT. Protein: CASSVVASHTQYF. V is TRBV9 and J is TRBJ2-3; D gene ambiguous. V dropped 0 bases and J dropped 7 bases, with 9 bases sitting between them. The CDR3 has 13 residues. Looked up from germline, CDR1 is SGDLS and CDR2 is YYNGEE.

In regard to this clonotype: At one boundary the junction diverges from the germline segment, which might be a read error. The chain links TRBV11-2 to TRBJ1-5; a weak D match, TRBD1 (5 bases). The CDR3 is 15 residues long. Germline CDR1 SGHAT, CDR2 FQNNGV. CDR3 sequence (DNA): TGTGCCAGCAGCTTAGATGGGGCCGGGTATCAGCCCCAGAATTTT. Translating it yields CASSLDGAGYQPQNF.

This clonotype was counted at least ten times. The V call is TRBV20-1, the J call TRBJ2-1, with 10 bases identical to TRBD2. This CDR3 spans 17 amino acids. In germline, CDR1 is DFQATT, CDR2 SNEGSKA (reference sequence). J lost 5 bases, V lost 0 bases, and 10 bases had no gene match. CDR3 amino acids: CSAREWASGGLDNEQFF. As DNA, the CDR3 is TGCAGTGCTAGAGAATGGGCTAGCGGGGGTCTAGACAATGAGCAGTTCTTC.

This clonotype appeared many times. The rearrangement links TRBV20-1 to TRBJ2-1, with TRBD2 identical over 9 bases. Germline trimming cut 0 bases from V and 5 bases from J; bases unmatched to any gene: 5. CDR3 size: 15 residues. Germline V gives CDR1 DFQATT, CDR2 SNEGSKA (reference sequence). The CDR3: CSARDHAGGDNEQFF. In DNA, the CDR3 is TGCAGTGCTAGAGATCATGCGGGAGGGGACAATGAGCAGTTCTTC.

This clonotype was detected ten times or more. V is TRBV5-6 and J is TRBJ2-1; no clear D gene. CDR3 length: 13 amino acids. Germline CDR1 reads SGHDT; CDR2 reads YYEEEE. The V end was cut by 0 bases, the J end by 7 bases, with 8 bases between. This chain's CDR3 is CASSLVHSNEQFF. CDR3 DNA: TGTGCCAGCAGCTTGGTCCACTCAAATGAGCAGTTCTTC.

This clonotype was seen ten or more times. The genes are TRBV2 and TRBJ2-3; D perhaps matches TRBD1 (6 bases). CDR3 length: 13 residues. From germline, CDR1 is SNHLY and CDR2 FYNNEI. Between the trimmed V and J ends, which lost 6 bases and 4 bases, there was a span of 11 bases. DNA for the CDR3: TGTGCCAGCAGGACGGACAGTCCAGATACGCAGTATTTT. Translation: CASRTDSPDTQYF.

This chain connects TRBV6-6 to TRBJ2-5; no clear D gene. Trimming removed 2 bases from V and 5 bases from J, with 12 bases in between. CDR3 length: 14 amino acids. Germline CDR1 reads MNHNY; CDR2 reads SVGAGI (reference sequence). CDR3 residues: CASSYPGQTETQYF. The CDR3 nucleotides are TGTGCCAGCAGTTACCCCGGTCAGACGGAGACCCAGTACTTC.

This clonotype appeared many times. V usage is TRBV5-1 and J usage is TRBJ2-1; D tentatively fits TRBD1 or TRBD2 (6 bases each). V shed 0 bases and J shed 1 base, with 11 bases lying between them. In germline, CDR1 is SGHRS, CDR2 YFSETQ. CDR3 length: 16 residues. In nucleotides, the CDR3 is TGCGCCAGCAGCTTGGGGGGGGCGAATTCCTACAATGAGCAGTTCTTC. This sequence encodes CASSLGGANSYNEQFF.

The rearrangement joins TRBV5-1 to TRBJ2-1; perhaps D is TRBD1 or TRBD2 (6 bases each). The CDR3 consists of 14 residues. Per the germline V gene, CDR1 is SGHRS and CDR2 is YFSETQ. Trimming took off 5 bases at V and 5 bases at J, with 14 bases between the two ends. CDR3 DNA: TGCGCCAGCAGGAGGGGGGCGGATGACAATGAGCAGTTCTTC. It is translated as CASRRGADDNEQFF.

The gene calls are TRBV20-1 and TRBJ1-5; D remains unclear. Germline V lookup: CDR1 DFQATT, CDR2 SNEGSKA (reference sequence). The CDR3 is made up of 12 amino acids. Trimming took off 2 bases at V and 0 bases at J, with 2 bases between the two ends. CDR3 nucleotide sequence: TGCAGTGCTAGAAATAGCAATCAGCCCCAGCATTTT. It encodes CSARNSNQPQHF.

This clonotype was picked up many times. This sequence joins TRBV5-6 and TRBJ2-7; D is uncertain. CDR3 length: 12 residues. With 4 bases removed from V and 2 bases from J, the gap between germline ends came to 7 bases. Germline V gene data show CDR1 as SGHDT and CDR2 as YYEEEE. CDR3 nucleotides: TGTGCCAGCAGCCAGATAACCTACGAGCAGTACTTC. This codes for CASSQITYEQYF.

This clonotype was found many times. V is TRBV6-5 and J is TRBJ1-1, with no clear D. CDR1 is MNHEY, CDR2 SVGAGI, per germline. The CDR3 spans 13 residues. Trimming removed 6 bases from V and 0 bases from J, with 8 bases in between. CDR3 loop: CASRARVNTEAFF. DNA for the CDR3: TGTGCCAGCAGAGCGAGAGTGAACACTGAAGCTTTCTTT.

This clonotype came up many times. The genes are TRBV7-9 and TRBJ2-1; D not certain. This CDR3 comprises 10 residues. The germline V and J ends were trimmed by 3 bases and 8 bases, with 2 bases remaining between them. The germline gives CDR1 SEHNR, CDR2 FQNEAQ (reference sequence). The CDR3 coding sequence is TGTGCCAGCAGCTTTGATGAGCAGTTCTTC. Translated: CASSFDEQFF. Based on the CDR3 plus reference TRBV7-9 and TRBJ2-1, the full variable domain is DTGVSQNPRHKITKRGQNVTFRCDPISEHNRLYWYRQTLGQGPEFLTYFQNEAQLEKSRLLSDRFSAERPKGSFSTLEIQRTEQGDSAMYLCASSFDEQFFGPGTRLTVL.

This clonotype was counted many times. This chain links TRBV7-7 with TRBJ2-1, with TRBD2 matching over 8 bases. Germline values: CDR1 SSHAT, CDR2 FNYEAQ (reference sequence). This CDR3 comprises 15 residues. The junction had 6 bases not matched to a gene; V was cut back by 4 bases and J by 4 bases. The CDR3 DNA reads as TGTGCCAGCAGCTCAGCGGGAGCCCCTTACAATGAGCAGTTCTTC. It is translated as CASSSAGAPYNEQFF.

The chain recombines TRBV7-2 with TRBJ1-2; 7 positions agree with TRBD1. The CDR3 loop spans 14 amino acids. After removal of 5 bases from V and 4 bases from J, the junction contained 7 bases not matched to a gene. CDR1 and CDR2 (germline): SGHTA, FQGNSA. The CDR3, as DNA: TGTGCCAGCAGCCCCGACAGGGTAACCTATGGCTACACCTTC. It yields the protein CASSPDRVTYGYTF.

This clonotype was recorded many times. V gene TRBV12-3 or TRBV12-4 combines with J gene TRBJ1-1; possibly TRBD1 for D (5 bases). The germline V and J ends were trimmed by 3 bases and 8 bases, with 13 bases remaining between them. The CDR3 loop spans 13 amino acids. The CDR3 DNA follows: TGTGCCAGCAGTTTGAGACTAGACAGAGAAGCTTTCTTT. This gives the protein CASSLRLDREAFF.

DNA for the CDR3: TGCAGTGCTAGTGGGCTAGCGGAGTACACAGATACGCAGTATTTT. It is translated as CSASGLAEYTDTQYF. The chain couples TRBV20-1 to TRBJ2-3; the match to TRBD2 covers 7 bases. The germline CDR1 and CDR2 sequences are DFQATT and SNEGSKA (reference sequence). This CDR3 is built from 15 residues. The junction had 8 bases not matched to a gene; V was cut back by 3 bases and J by 2 bases.

This chain connects TRBV7-2 to TRBJ1-2; 12 bases are shared with TRBD1. V was clipped by 0 bases and J by 4 bases; unmatched bases: 3. The length of the CDR3 is 16 residues. Germline lookup yields CDR1 SGHTA and CDR2 FQGNSA. This CDR3 is CASSLASGQGAYGYTF. In DNA, the CDR3 is TGTGCCAGCAGCTTAGCCTCGGGACAGGGGGCCTATGGCTACACCTTC. The variable domain in full, with the rest retrieved from reference TRBV7-2 and TRBJ1-2, is GAGVSQSPSNKVTEKGKDVELRCDPISGHTALYWYRQSLGQGLEFLIYFQGNSAPDKSGLPSDRFSAERTGGSVSTLTIQRTQQEDSAVYLCASSLASGQGAYGYTFGSGTRLTVV.

This clonotype was observed at least ten times. The V gene is TRBV20-1, the J gene TRBJ2-5; 8 bases align to TRBD1. CDR3 length equals 14 residues. J lost 3 bases, V lost 6 bases, and 9 bases had no gene match. The germline CDR1 and CDR2 sequences are DFQATT and SNEGSKA (reference sequence). The DNA for the CDR3 is TGCAGTGCCCCCGACAGGGGATGGGAAGAGACCCAGTACTTC. Translation: CSAPDRGWEETQYF.

This clonotype was recorded at least ten times. The V gene is TRBV12-3 or TRBV12-4, the J gene TRBJ2-3; 9 bases are a match to TRBD2. V lost 0 bases to trimming and J lost 4 bases; unmatched junction nucleotides: 11. This CDR3 comprises 18 residues. The CDR3 region is CASSLAGGGSGGSDTQYF. CDR3 bases: TGTGCCAGCAGTTTAGCTGGCGGGGGCAGCGGGGGGTCAGATACGCAGTATTTT.

In its sample, this clonotype was seen many times. The chain couples TRBV5-1 to TRBJ2-7; 7 bases fit TRBD1. CDR3 length: 11 amino acids. V gave up 5 bases and J gave up 4 bases; unmatched junction bases: 0. Germline V CDR1 and CDR2: SGHRS, YFSETQ. The CDR3 DNA reads as TGCGCCAGCAGACAGGGGTACGAGCAGTACTTC. It codes for CASRQGYEQYF.

This clonotype was detected ten times or more. The gene calls are TRBV28 and TRBJ1-1; possibly TRBD1 for D (6 bases). The CDR3 sequence is 13 residues long. Trimming took 6 bases from V and 1 from J, leaving 9 bases between them. Germline V CDR1 and CDR2: MDHEN, SYDVKM. CDR3 in amino acids: CASSQTGNTEAFF. For the CDR3, the DNA is TGTGCCAGCAGCCAGACAGGGAACACTGAAGCTTTCTTT.

This clonotype occurred many times. The rearrangement uses TRBV10-3 and TRBJ2-5, with TRBD1 as a possible D gene (5 bases). CDR3 size: 13 residues. Germline CDR1 reads ENHRY; CDR2 reads SYGVKD. V was cut by 7 bases and J by 2 bases, with 11 bases left in between. The CDR3 spells CAIMSAGQETQYF. Here the CDR3 DNA reads TGTGCCATCATGTCGGCAGGGCAAGAGACCCAGTACTTC.

This clonotype was counted only a few times. The chain carries TRBV7-2 and TRBJ2-2; 10 bases map to TRBD2. V trimming: 8 bases; J trimming: 4 bases; junction bases outside the gene matches: 7. The germline CDR1 and CDR2 sequences are SGHTA and FQGNSA. The CDR3 length is 15 residues. The CDR3 loop reads CASSSSGSGTGELFF. CDR3 nucleotides: TGTGCCAGCTCTTCTAGCGGGAGTGGCACCGGGGAGCTGTTTTTT.

This clonotype was picked up many times. V gene TRBV3-1 combines with J gene TRBJ2-4, with D possibly TRBD2 on 8 matching bases. The V and J ends lost 0 bases and 3 bases respectively, with 27 bases between them. The germline V gene has CDR1 LGHDT and CDR2 YNNKEL (reference sequence). The CDR3 covers 21 residues. DNA for the CDR3: TGTGCCAGCAGCCAAGAGGGCGGGGGGACAGCCAAGTTCGCGTTCAAAAACATTCAGTACTTC. Its translation: CASSQEGGGTAKFAFKNIQYF.

There are many counts of this clonotype. The chain carries TRBV29-1 and TRBJ1-1; TRBD1 agrees at 9 bases. Germline CDR1 is SQVTM and CDR2 is ANQGSEA. Trimming took 7 bases from V and 3 from J; bases not matched to a gene: 3. This CDR3 has 12 amino acids. The CDR3 is CSAGTGYTEAFF. In DNA, the CDR3 is TGCAGCGCTGGGACAGGGTACACTGAAGCTTTCTTT.

At least ten counts were recorded for this clonotype. The V call is TRBV3-1, the J call TRBJ2-1; TRBD1 matches 9 bases. CDR1 is LGHDT and CDR2 is YNNKEL in the germline V gene (reference sequence). This CDR3 is 14 amino acids long. The junction had 5 bases not matched to a gene; V was cut back by 2 bases and J by 9 bases. This CDR3 is CASSQRDRESEQFF. The CDR3 DNA reads as TGTGCCAGCAGCCAAAGGGACAGGGAGAGTGAGCAGTTCTTC.

This clonotype came up a few times. The V call is TRBV7-3, the J call TRBJ2-7; 7 bases are shared with TRBD1. Germline values: CDR1 SGHTA, CDR2 FQGTGA. This CDR3 comprises 15 residues. J was trimmed by 2 bases and V by 5 bases; bases with no gene match: 9. The CDR3 loop is CASSPTGTAPYEQYF. DNA of the CDR3: TGTGCCAGCAGCCCCACCGGGACAGCCCCCTACGAGCAGTACTTC.